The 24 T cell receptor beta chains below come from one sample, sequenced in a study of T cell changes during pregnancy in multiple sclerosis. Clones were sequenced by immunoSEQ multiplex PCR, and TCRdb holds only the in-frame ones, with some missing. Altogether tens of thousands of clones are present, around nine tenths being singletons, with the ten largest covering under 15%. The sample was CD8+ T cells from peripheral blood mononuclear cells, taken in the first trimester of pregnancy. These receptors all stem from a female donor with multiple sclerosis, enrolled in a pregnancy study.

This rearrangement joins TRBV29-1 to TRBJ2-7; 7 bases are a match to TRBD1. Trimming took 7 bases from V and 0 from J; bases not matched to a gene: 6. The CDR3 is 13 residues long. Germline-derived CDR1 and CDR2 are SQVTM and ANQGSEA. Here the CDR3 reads CSGWDRNSYEQYF. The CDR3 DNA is TGCAGCGGGTGGGACAGAAACTCCTACGAGCAGTACTTC.

The CDR3 sequence is CASSLVGGTDTQYF. Written as DNA, the CDR3 is TGTGCCAGCAGCTTAGTAGGGGGCACAGATACGCAGTATTTT. The J gene is TRBJ2-3, the V gene TRBV7-2; tentatively, D is TRBD1 (5 bases). Germline assignment: CDR1 SGHTA and CDR2 FQGNSA. V lost 1 base to trimming and J lost 1 base, with 6 bases between them. This CDR3 has 14 amino acids.

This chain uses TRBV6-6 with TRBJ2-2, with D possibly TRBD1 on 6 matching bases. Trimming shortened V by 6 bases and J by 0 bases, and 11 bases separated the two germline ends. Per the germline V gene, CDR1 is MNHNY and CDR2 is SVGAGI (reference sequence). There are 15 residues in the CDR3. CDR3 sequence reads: CASSRDTSNTGELFF. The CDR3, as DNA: TGTGCCAGCAGCCGGGACACTTCGAACACCGGGGAGCTGTTTTTT.

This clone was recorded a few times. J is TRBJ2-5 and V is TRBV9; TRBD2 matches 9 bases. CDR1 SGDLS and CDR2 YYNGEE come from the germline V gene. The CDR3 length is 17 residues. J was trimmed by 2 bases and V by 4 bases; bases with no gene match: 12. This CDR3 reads CASSPYSGSWKQETQYF. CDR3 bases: TGTGCCAGCAGCCCCTATAGCGGGAGTTGGAAACAAGAGACCCAGTACTTC.

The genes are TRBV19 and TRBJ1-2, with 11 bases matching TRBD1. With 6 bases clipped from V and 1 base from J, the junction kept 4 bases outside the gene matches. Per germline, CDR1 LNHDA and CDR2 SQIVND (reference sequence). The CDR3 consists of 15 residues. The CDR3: CASSYGTGGNYGYTF. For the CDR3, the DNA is TGTGCCAGTAGCTACGGGACAGGGGGTAACTATGGCTACACCTTC.

This CDR3 reads CASSLAGASTDTQYF. For the CDR3, the DNA is TGTGCCAGCAGTTTAGCGGGAGCCAGCACAGATACGCAGTATTTT. The J gene is TRBJ2-3, the V gene TRBV28; 7 bases are shared with TRBD2. The CDR3 has 15 residues. Germline trimming cut 2 bases from V and 0 bases from J; bases unmatched to any gene: 2. The germline V gene has CDR1 MDHEN and CDR2 SYDVKM.

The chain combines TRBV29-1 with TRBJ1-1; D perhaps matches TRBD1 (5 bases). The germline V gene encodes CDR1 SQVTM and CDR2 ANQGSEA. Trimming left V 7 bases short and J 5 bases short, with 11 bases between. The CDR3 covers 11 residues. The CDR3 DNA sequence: TGCAGCGGACAGACTGATACTGAAGCTTTCTTT. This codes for CSGQTDTEAFF.

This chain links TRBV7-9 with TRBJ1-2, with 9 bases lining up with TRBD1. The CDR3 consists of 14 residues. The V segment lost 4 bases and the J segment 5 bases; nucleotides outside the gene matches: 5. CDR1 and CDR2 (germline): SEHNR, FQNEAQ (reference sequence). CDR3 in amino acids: CASSYGTGKYGYTF. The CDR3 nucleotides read TGTGCCAGCAGCTATGGGACAGGGAAGTATGGCTACACCTTC.

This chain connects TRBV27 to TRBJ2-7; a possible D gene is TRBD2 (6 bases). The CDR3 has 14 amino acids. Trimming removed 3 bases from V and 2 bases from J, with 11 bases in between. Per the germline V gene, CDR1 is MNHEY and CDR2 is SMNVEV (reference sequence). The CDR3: CASSFAGSTYEQYF. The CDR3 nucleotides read TGTGCCAGCAGTTTCGCCGGGAGTACCTACGAGCAGTACTTC.

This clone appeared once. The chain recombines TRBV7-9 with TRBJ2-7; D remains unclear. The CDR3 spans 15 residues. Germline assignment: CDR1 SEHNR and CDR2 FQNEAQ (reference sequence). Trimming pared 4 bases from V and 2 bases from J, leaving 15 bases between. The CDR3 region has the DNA TGTGCCAGCAGCTCAGGCTTAGGAATCACCTACGAGCAGTACTTC. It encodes CASSSGLGITYEQYF.

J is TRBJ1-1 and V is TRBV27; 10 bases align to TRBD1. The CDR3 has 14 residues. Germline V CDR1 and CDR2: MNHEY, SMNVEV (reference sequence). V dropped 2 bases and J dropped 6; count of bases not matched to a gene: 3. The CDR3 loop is CASSLDRGRAEAFF. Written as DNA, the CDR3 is TGTGCCAGCAGTTTAGACAGGGGGCGGGCTGAAGCTTTCTTT.

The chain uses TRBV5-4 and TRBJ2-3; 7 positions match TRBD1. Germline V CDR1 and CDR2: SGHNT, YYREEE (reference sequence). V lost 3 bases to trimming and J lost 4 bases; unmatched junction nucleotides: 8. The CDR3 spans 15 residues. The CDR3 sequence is CASSSNGQVADTQYF. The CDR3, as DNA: TGTGCCAGCAGCTCAAACGGACAGGTCGCAGATACGCAGTATTTT.

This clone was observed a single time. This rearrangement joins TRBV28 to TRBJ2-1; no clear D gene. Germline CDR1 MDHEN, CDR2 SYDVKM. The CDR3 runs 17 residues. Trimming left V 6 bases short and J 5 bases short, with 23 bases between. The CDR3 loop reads CASSLLQDGPLHNEQFF. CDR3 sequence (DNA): TGTGCCAGCAGCCTTCTCCAGGATGGCCCCTTGCACAATGAGCAGTTCTTC.

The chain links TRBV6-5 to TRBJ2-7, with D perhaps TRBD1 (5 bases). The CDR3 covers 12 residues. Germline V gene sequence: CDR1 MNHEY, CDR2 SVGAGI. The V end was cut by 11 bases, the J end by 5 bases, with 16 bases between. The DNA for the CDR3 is TGTGCCTACCGCAGGGATCTTGACGAGCAGTACTTC. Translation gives CAYRRDLDEQYF.

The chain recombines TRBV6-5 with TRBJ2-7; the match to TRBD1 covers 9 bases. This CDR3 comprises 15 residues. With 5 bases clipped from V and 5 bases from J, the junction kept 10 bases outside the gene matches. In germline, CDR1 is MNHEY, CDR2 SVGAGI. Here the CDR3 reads CASSTLWDREDEQYF. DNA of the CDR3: TGTGCCAGCAGTACACTTTGGGACAGGGAGGACGAGCAGTACTTC.

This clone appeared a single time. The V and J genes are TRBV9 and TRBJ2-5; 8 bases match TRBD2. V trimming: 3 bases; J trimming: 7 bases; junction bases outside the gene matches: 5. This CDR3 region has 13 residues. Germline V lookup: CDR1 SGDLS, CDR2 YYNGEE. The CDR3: CASSEAGEGTQYF. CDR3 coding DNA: TGTGCCAGCAGCGAAGCGGGAGAGGGGACCCAGTACTTC.

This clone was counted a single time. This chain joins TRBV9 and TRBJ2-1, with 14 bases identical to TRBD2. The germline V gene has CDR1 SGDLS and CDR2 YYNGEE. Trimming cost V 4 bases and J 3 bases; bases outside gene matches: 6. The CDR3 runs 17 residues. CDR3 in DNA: TGTGCCAGCAGCTCGAGTGGGACTAGCGGGAGCTACAATGAGCAGTTCTTC. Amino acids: CASSSSGTSGSYNEQFF. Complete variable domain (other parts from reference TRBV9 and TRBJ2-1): DSGVTQTPKHLITATGQRVTLRCSPRSGDLSVYWYQQSLDQGLQFLIQYYNGEERAKGNILERFSAQQFPDLHSELNLSSLELGDSALYFCASSSSGTSGSYNEQFFGPGTRLTVL.

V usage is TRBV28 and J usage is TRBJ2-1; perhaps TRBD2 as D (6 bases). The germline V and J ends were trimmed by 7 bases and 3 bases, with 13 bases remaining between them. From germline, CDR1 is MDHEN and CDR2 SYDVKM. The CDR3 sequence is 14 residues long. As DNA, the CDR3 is TGTGCCAGCACCCGCCGCGGGGACTACAATGAGCAGTTCTTC. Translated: CASTRRGDYNEQFF. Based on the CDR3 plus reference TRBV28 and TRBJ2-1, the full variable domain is DVKVTQSSRYLVKRTGEKVFLECVQDMDHENMFWYRQDPGLGLRLIYFSYDVKMKEKGDIPEGYSVSREKKERFSLILESASTNQTSMYLCASTRRGDYNEQFFGPGTRLTVL.

The chain's CDR3 is CASRAGASTEAFF. The DNA for the CDR3 is TGTGCCAGCAGGGCAGGGGCGAGCACTGAAGCTTTCTTT. The J gene is TRBJ1-1, the V gene TRBV2, with a possible D match to TRBD1 (6 bases). Germline values: CDR1 SNHLY, CDR2 FYNNEI. Trimming removed 6 bases from V and 4 bases from J, with 12 bases in between. The length of the CDR3 is 13 residues.

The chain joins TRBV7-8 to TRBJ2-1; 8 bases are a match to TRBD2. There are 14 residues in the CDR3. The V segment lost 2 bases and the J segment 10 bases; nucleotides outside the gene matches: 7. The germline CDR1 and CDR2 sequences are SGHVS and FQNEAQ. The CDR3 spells CASSLRAGVDEQFF. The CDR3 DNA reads TGTGCCAGCAGCTTAAGAGCGGGAGTCGACGAGCAGTTCTTC.

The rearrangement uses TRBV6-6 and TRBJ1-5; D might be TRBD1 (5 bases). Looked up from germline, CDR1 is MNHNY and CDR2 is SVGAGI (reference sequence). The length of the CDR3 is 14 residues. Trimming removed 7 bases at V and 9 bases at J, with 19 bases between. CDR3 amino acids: CASIPDSSFVPQHF. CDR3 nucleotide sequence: TGTGCCAGCATCCCAGACAGCTCGTTTGTGCCCCAGCATTTT.

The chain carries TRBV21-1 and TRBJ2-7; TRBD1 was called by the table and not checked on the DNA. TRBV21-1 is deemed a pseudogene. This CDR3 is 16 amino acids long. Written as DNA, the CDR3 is TGTGCCAGCAGCAAAGTCTGCCAGTTGAAAACCTACGAGCAGTACTTC. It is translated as CASSKVCQLKTYEQYF.

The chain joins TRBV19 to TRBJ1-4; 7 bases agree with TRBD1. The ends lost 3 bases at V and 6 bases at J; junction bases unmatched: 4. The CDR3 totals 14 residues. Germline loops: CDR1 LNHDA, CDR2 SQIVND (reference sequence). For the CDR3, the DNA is TGTGCCAGTAGTATTGGCCAGGGGGATGAAAAACTGTTTTTT. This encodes CASSIGQGDEKLFF.

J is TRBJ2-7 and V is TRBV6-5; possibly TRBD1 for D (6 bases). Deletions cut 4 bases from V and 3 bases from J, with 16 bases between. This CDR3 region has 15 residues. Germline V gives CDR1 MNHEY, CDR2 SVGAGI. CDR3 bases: TGTGCCAGCAGTTTCAGGGGTAACGGGAACTACGAGCAGTACTTC. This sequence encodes CASSFRGNGNYEQYF.